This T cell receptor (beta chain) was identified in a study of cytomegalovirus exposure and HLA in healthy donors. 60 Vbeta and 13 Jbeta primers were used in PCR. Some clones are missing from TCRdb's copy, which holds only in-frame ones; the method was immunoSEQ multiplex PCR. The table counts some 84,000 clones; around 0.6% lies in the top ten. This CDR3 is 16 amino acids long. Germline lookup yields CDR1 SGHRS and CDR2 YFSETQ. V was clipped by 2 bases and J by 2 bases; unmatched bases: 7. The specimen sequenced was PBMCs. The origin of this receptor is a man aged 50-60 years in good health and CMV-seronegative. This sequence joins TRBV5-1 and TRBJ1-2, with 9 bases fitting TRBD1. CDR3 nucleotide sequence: TGCGCCAGCAGCTTCCTTCGGACAGGGGAAAACTATGGCTACACCTTC. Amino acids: CASSFLRTGENYGYTF.